This section outlines one TCR beta chain sequence together with its context. Its specificity is unknown. TCRdb recomputed calls from the multiplex PCR reads with MiXCR, one row per CDR3 protein. Among 200,000 to 300,000 distinct CDR3 sequences listed, roughly 30% were seen once. This CDR3 comprises 16 residues. V was shortened by 6 bases and J by 3 bases, with 20 bases between the two germline ends. The germline CDR1 and CDR2 sequences are MGHDK and SYGVNS. The data stem from a study of breast tumors, draining lymph nodes, adjacent tissues. The lymph nodes were axillary draining lymph nodes from breast cancer patients. Findings and caveats of the study: Luminal-like breast cancer showed significantly greater tumor-nontumor repertoire similarity than basal-like breast cancer did. Tumors had less TCR diversity than lymph nodes, more than nontumor tissue. The lymph node origin of tumor T cells was framed as consistent with a hypothesis, not demonstrated.

This chain links TRBV25-1 with TRBJ2-5; the D gene is possibly TRBD2 (5 bases). This TCR derives from a female donor with breast cancer. Some clones in this sample may be carry-over from other donors' samples. Sample: axillary lymph node tissue. CDR3: CASSQPTASGEETQYF. The CDR3 DNA reads TGTGCCAGCAGCCAACCGACGGCCAGCGGAGAAGAGACCCAGTACTTC.